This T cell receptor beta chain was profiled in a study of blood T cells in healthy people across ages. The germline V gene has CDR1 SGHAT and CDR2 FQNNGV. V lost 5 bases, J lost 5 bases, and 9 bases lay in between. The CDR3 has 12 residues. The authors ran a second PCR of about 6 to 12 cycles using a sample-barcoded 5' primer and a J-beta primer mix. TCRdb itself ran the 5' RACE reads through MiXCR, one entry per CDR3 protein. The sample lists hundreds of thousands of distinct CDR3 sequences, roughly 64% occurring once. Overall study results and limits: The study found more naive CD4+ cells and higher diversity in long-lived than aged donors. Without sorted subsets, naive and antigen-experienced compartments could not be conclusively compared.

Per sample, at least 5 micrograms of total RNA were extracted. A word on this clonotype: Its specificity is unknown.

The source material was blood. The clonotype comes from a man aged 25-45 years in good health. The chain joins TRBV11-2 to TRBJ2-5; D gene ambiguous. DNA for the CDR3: TGTGCCAGCAGCCCTGATAGCGAGACCCAGTACTTC. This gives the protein CASSPDSETQYF.